This passage covers 16 T cell receptor beta chains from one sample sequenced in a study of T cell repertoires in cytomegalovirus infection. TCRdb fed the reads into MiXCR, producing one record per CDR3 protein. Of around 490,000 distinct CDR3 sequences listed, about 25% are singletons. The sample was PBMCs. Receptors originate from a human donor in good health (CMV status not recorded). Some clones in this sample may be carry-over from other donors' samples.

This clonotype was counted only a few times. This chain joins TRBV7-8 and TRBJ2-7, with D possibly TRBD1 on 6 matching bases. Trimming took 3 bases from V and 6 from J, leaving 12 bases between them. The CDR3 totals 13 residues. Per germline, CDR1 SGHVS and CDR2 FQNEAQ. CDR3 region: CASSFTGSSEQYV. CDR3 nucleotides: TGTGCCAGCAGCTTCACAGGGAGTAGCGAGCAGTACGTC.

In this sample, this clonotype turned up a few times. This chain joins TRBV24-1 and TRBJ1-2, with 7 bases aligning to TRBD1. The CDR3 has 14 residues. V shed 4 bases and J 7 bases; nucleotides not matched to a gene: 8. Germline V gene lookup returns CDR1 KGHDR and CDR2 SFDVKD. DNA for the CDR3: TGTGCCACCAGTGAACAGGGGTCTCGGCTTGGCTACACCTTC. Encoded protein: CATSEQGSRLGYTF.

This clonotype was counted between two and nine times. The chain carries TRBV11-2 and TRBJ1-1; TRBD1 matches at 9 bases. From germline, CDR1 is SGHAT and CDR2 FQNNGV. V gave up 5 bases and J gave up 7 bases; unmatched junction bases: 14. CDR3 length equals 16 residues. The CDR3 region has the DNA TGTGCCAGCAGCGGACAACCGGGACAGGGAGTGGGTGAAGCTTTCTTT. Translated: CASSGQPGQGVGEAFF.

The rearrangement uses TRBV30 and TRBJ2-5; D remains unclear. The CDR3 covers 14 residues. The germline gives CDR1 GTSNPN, CDR2 SVGIG (reference sequence). Deletions cut 0 bases from V and 5 bases from J, with 13 bases between. The DNA for the CDR3 is TGTGCCTGGAGTGTTGACGGGTGGATTGAGACCCAGTACTTC. It translates to CAWSVDGWIETQYF.

V gene TRBV27 combines with J gene TRBJ1-6; a weak D match, TRBD1 (6 bases). Germline V lookup: CDR1 MNHEY, CDR2 SMNVEV (reference sequence). Trimming took off 0 bases at V and 10 bases at J, with 22 bases between the two ends. CDR3 length equals 18 residues. The DNA of the CDR3 is TGTGCCAGCAGTTTATCGATGAGGGGGGGTACTCTTGGCTCACCCCTCCACTTT. Its translation is CASSLSMRGGTLGSPLHF.

J is TRBJ2-5 and V is TRBV28; D remains ambiguous. V was pared by 3 bases and J by 7 bases, with 12 bases between. The germline V gene has CDR1 MDHEN and CDR2 SYDVKM. The CDR3 contains 13 residues. The CDR3 sequence is CASSFAATGTQYF. In DNA, the CDR3 is TGTGCCAGCAGTTTTGCTGCTACCGGGACCCAGTACTTC.

This clonotype was found many times. This chain links TRBV7-2 with TRBJ1-5; D call uncertain. The CDR3 covers 16 residues. CDR1 SGHTA and CDR2 FQGNSA come from the germline V gene. V was trimmed by 1 base and J by 0 bases, leaving 10 bases between them. CDR3 region: CASSLGAVNSNQPQHF. DNA of the CDR3: TGTGCCAGCAGCTTAGGGGCAGTCAATAGCAATCAGCCCCAGCATTTT.

This clonotype was counted between two and nine times. The V and J genes are TRBV7-6 and TRBJ2-1; D gene ambiguous. The V end was cut by 5 bases, the J end by 8 bases, with 16 bases between. This CDR3 contains 14 residues. The V gene's germline CDR1 is SGHVS and CDR2 FNYEAQ. CDR3 DNA sequence: TGTGCCAGCAGCACCCTACTGGCAGGCGATGAGCAGTTCTTC. Translating it yields CASSTLLAGDEQFF.

V is TRBV20-1 and J is TRBJ1-6; D perhaps matches TRBD1 (6 bases). V was shortened by 5 bases and J by 5 bases, with 13 bases between the two germline ends. In germline, CDR1 is DFQATT, CDR2 SNEGSKA (reference sequence). The CDR3 has 14 amino acids. DNA of the CDR3: TGCAGTGCTGCCAGGGGAGACCATAATTCACCCCTCCACTTT. This translates into CSAARGDHNSPLHF.

This chain uses TRBV2 with TRBJ2-3, with D uncertain. With 6 bases removed from V and 0 bases from J, the gap between germline ends came to 10 bases. The CDR3 is made up of 14 amino acids. The germline V gene has CDR1 SNHLY and CDR2 FYNNEI. In nucleotides, the CDR3 is TGTGCCAGCAGCCCCAGACGGAGCACAGATACGCAGTATTTT. Its protein is CASSPRRSTDTQYF.

The V and J genes are TRBV27 and TRBJ2-3, with D uncertain. The CDR3 is made up of 14 amino acids. The germline CDR1 and CDR2 sequences are MNHEY and SMNVEV (reference sequence). V was trimmed by 4 bases and J by 1 base, leaving 9 bases between them. The CDR3: CASSWAQGTDTQYF. The DNA of the CDR3 is TGTGCCAGCAGTTGGGCCCAGGGCACAGATACGCAGTATTTT.

This clonotype was observed a few times. This chain uses TRBV9 with TRBJ1-5; D call uncertain. Trimming pared 4 bases from V and 2 bases from J, leaving 13 bases between. Per the germline V gene, CDR1 is SGDLS and CDR2 is YYNGEE. The CDR3 sequence is 15 residues long. The CDR3 coding sequence is TGTGCCAGCAGCCCAGACGGGAACGGCAATCAGCCCCAGCATTTT. Translating it yields CASSPDGNGNQPQHF.

This clonotype has a handful of counts. This chain joins TRBV14 and TRBJ2-1; D gene ambiguous. This CDR3 comprises 15 residues. The V and J ends lost 1 base and 8 bases respectively, with 15 bases between them. Germline CDR1 is SGHDN and CDR2 is FVKESK. The CDR3: CASSQGLTLSDEQFF. CDR3 nucleotide sequence: TGTGCCAGCAGCCAAGGCCTAACTTTAAGCGATGAGCAGTTCTTC.

Only a few counts were recorded for this clonotype. The V gene is TRBV2, the J gene TRBJ2-3; TRBD2 aligns across 12 bases. The V gene's germline CDR1 is SNHLY and CDR2 FYNNEI. The CDR3 is made up of 16 amino acids. The V gene end was trimmed by 6 bases and the J gene end by 6 bases; junction bases not matched to a gene: 10. CDR3: CASRATSGSPSDTQYF. Written as DNA, the CDR3 is TGTGCCAGCAGGGCGACTAGCGGGAGTCCCTCCGATACGCAGTATTTT. Full variable domain (outside the CDR3, taken from reference TRBV2 and TRBJ2-3): EPEVTQTPSHQVTQMGQEVILRCVPISNHLYFYWYRQILGQKVEFLVSFYNNEISEKSEIFDDQFSVERPDGSNFTLKIRSTKLEDSAMYFCASRATSGSPSDTQYFGPGTRLTVL.

This clonotype was observed many times. The V and J genes are TRBV7-8 and TRBJ2-3, with a weak D call TRBD2 (6 bases). Between the trimmed V and J ends, which lost 5 bases and 1 base, there was a span of 16 bases. Germline CDR1 SGHVS, CDR2 FQNEAQ. The CDR3 sequence is 16 residues long. CDR3 loop: CASSRKSGVGTDTQYF. DNA of the CDR3: TGTGCCAGCAGCCGAAAGTCGGGGGTTGGCACAGATACGCAGTATTTT.

The sample holds many counts of this clonotype. V gene TRBV7-9 combines with J gene TRBJ2-1; 9 nucleotides agree with TRBD2. This CDR3 has 15 amino acids. V lost 6 bases and J lost 8; bases outside the gene matches: 11. CDR1 is SEHNR and CDR2 is FQNEAQ in the germline V gene (reference sequence). This CDR3 is CASRSAGRGRDEQFF. The CDR3 nucleotides read TGTGCCAGCAGATCGGCAGGACGCGGGAGGGATGAGCAGTTCTTC.